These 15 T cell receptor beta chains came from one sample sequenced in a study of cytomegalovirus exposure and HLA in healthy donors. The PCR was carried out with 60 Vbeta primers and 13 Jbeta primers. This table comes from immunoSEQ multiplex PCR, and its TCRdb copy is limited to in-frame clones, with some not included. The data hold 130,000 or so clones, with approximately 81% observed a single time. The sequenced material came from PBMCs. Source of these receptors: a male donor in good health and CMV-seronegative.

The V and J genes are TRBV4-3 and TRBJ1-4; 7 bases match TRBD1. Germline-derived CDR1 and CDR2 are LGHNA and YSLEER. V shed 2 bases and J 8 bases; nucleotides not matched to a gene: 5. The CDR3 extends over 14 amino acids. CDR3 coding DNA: TGCGCCAGCAGCCAAACGACAGGGAACGAAAAACTGTTTTTT. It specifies CASSQTTGNEKLFF.

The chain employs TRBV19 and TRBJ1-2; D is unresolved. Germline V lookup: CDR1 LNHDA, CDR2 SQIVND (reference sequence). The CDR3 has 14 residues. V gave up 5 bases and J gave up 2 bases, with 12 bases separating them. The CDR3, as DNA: TGTGCCAGTAGTCTTTACCCTACCAACTATGGCTACACCTTC. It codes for CASSLYPTNYGYTF.

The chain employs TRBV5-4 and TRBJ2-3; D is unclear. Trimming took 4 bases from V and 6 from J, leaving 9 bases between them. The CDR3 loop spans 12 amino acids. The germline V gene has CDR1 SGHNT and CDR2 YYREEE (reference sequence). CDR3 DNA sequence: TGTGCCAGCAGCCCACAAGTGGATACGCAGTATTTT. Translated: CASSPQVDTQYF. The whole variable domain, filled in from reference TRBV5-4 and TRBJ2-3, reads ETGVTQSPTHLIKTRGQQVTLRCSSQSGHNTVSWYQQALGQGPQFIFQYYREEENGRGNFPPRFSGLQFPNYSSELNVNALELDDSALYLCASSPQVDTQYFGPGTRLTVL.

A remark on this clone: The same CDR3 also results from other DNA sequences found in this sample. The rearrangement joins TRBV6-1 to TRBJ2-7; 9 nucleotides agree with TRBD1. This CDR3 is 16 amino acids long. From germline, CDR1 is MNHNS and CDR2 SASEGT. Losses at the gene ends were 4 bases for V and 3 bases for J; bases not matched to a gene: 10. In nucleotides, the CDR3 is TGTGCCAGCAGTGGGCCTCGGGACAGGGAGAACTACGAGCAGTACTTC. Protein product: CASSGPRDRENYEQYF.

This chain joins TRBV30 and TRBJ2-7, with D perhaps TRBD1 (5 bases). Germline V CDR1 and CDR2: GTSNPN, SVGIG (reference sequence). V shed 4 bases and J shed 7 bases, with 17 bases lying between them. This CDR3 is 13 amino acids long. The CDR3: CAWTGQGIGEQYF. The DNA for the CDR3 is TGTGCCTGGACGGGCCAGGGTATAGGAGAGCAGTACTTC. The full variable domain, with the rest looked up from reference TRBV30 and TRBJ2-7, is SQTIHQWPATLVQPVGSPLSLECTVEGTSNPNLYWYRQAAGRGLQLLFYSVGIGQISSEVPQNLSASRPQDRQFILSSKKLLLSDSGFYLCAWTGQGIGEQYFGPGTRLTVT.

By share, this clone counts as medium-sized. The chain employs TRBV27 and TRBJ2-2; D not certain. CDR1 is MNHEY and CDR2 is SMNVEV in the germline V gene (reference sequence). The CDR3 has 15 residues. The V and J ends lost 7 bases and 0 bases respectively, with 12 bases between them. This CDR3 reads CASTYGAANTGELFF. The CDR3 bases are TGTGCCAGCACCTACGGAGCCGCGAACACCGGGGAGCTGTTTTTT.

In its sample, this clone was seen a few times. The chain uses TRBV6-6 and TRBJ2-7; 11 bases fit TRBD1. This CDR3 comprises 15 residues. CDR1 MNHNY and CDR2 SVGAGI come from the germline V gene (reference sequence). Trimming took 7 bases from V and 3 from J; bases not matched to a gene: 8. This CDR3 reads CASTNPGTGGYEQYF. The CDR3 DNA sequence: TGTGCCAGCACTAACCCCGGGACAGGGGGCTACGAGCAGTACTTC.

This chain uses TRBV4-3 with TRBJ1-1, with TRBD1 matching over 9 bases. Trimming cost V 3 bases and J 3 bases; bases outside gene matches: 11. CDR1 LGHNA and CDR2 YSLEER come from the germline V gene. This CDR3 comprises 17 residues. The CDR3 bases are TGCGCCAGCAGCCAGGCAGGACAGGGGAAGCGGGACACTGAAGCTTTCTTT. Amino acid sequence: CASSQAGQGKRDTEAFF.

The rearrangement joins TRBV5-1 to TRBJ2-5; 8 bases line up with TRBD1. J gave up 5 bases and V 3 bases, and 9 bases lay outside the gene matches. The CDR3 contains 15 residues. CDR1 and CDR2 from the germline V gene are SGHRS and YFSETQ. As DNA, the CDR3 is TGCGCCAGCAGCTATCCAACAGGGGGAAGGGAGACCCAGTACTTC. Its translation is CASSYPTGGRETQYF.

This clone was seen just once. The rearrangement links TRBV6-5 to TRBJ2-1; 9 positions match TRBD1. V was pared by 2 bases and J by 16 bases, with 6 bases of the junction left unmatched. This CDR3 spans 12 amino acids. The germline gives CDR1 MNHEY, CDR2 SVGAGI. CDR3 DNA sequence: TGTGCCAGCAGTTACCCGGGACAGGGTCAATTCTTC. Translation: CASSYPGQGQFF.

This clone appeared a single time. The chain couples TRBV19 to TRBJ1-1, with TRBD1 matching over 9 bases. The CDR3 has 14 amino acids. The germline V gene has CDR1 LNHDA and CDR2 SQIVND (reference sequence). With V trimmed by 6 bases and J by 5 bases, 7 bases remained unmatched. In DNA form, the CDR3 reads TGTGCCAGTAGGGGACAGGGAAAGGGGACTGAAGCTTTCTTT. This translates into CASRGQGKGTEAFF.

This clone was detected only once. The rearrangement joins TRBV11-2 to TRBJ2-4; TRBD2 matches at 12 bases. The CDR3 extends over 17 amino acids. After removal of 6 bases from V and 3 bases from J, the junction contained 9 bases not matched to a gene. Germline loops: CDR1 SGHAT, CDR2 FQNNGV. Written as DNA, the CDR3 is TGTGCCAGCAGGTCTAGCGGGGGGGCGAGGGTCAAAAACATTCAGTACTTC. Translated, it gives CASRSSGGARVKNIQYF.

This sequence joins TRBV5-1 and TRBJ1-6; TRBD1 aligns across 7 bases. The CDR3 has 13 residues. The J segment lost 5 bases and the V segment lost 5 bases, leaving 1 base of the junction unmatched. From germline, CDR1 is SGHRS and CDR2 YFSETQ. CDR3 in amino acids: CASRGQHNSPLHF. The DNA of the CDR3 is TGCGCCAGCAGGGGACAGCATAATTCACCCCTCCACTTT.

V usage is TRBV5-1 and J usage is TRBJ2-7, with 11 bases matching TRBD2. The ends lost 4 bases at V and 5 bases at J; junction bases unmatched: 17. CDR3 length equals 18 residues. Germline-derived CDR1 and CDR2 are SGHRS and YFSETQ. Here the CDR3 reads CASSVTSGGRSRVNEQYF. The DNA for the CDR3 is TGCGCCAGCAGCGTTACTAGCGGGGGCCGTAGTCGCGTTAACGAGCAGTACTTC.

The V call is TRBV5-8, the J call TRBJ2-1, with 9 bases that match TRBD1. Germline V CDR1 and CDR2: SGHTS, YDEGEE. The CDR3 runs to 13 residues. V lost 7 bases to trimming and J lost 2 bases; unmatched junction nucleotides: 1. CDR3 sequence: CASDRGAYNEQFF. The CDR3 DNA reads TGTGCCAGCGACAGGGGGGCCTACAATGAGCAGTTCTTC.